This T cell receptor (beta chain) was obtained from a study of T cells in Graves' hyperthyroidism and ophthalmopathy. Study at large: Specimen type is peripheral blood, collected at initial diagnosis prior to any treatment.

RNA transcripts yielded amplified TCR beta CDR3 regions. With the HTBI primer set, the TCR CDR3 went through a first round of RT-PCR. TCRdb reprocessed the multiplex PCR reads via MiXCR and lists one record per CDR3 protein. The sample lists 550,000 to 800,000 distinct CDR3 sequences; roughly 17% were seen once. With regard to this clonotype: Its antigen is as yet unknown.

Approximately 9.3 ml of fresh peripheral blood supplied the PBMCs. CDR1 is SGHRS, CDR2 YFSETQ, per germline. CDR3 size: 13 residues. V lost 7 bases, J lost 3 bases, and 6 bases stayed unmatched. The study, taken as a whole, reports: In blood, most of the thyroid clonotypes expanded above 0.001 were also present.

The sample comprised blood. This clonotype was sampled from a man aged 45-65 years with Graves' hyperthyroidism. This chain joins TRBV5-1 and TRBJ1-2; 7 bases map to TRBD1. The CDR3, as DNA: TGCGCCAGCTCCCAGGGGGGATACTATGGCTACACCTTC. As protein: CASSQGGYYGYTF.